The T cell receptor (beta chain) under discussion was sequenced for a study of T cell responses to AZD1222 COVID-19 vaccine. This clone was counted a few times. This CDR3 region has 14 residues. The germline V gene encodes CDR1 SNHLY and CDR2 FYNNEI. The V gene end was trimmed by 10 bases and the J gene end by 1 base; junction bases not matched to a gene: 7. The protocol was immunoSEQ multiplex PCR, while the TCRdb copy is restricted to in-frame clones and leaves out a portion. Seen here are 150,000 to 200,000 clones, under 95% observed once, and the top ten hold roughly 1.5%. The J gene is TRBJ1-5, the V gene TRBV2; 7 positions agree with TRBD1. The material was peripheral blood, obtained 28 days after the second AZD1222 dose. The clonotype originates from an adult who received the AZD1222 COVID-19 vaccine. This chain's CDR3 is CAKSTGVSNQPQHF. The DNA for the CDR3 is TGTGCCAAATCAACAGGGGTGAGCAATCAGCCCCAGCATTTT.